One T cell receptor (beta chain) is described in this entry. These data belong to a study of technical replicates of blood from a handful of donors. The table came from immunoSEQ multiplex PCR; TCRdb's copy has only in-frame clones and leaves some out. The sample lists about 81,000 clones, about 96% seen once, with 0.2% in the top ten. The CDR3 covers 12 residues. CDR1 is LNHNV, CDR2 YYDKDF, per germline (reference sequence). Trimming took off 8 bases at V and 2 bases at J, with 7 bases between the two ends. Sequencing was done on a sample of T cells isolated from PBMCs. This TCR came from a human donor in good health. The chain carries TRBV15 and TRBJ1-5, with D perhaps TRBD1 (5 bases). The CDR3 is CATSRGNQPQHF. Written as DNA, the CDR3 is TGTGCCACCTCCAGGGGCAATCAGCCCCAGCATTTT.